The rows below give T cell receptor beta chains drawn from one sample of a study of T cells after yellow fever vaccination. A single record per CDR3 protein comes from TCRdb applying MiXCR to the 5' RACE reads. The table has 550,000 or so distinct CDR3 sequences, about 19% seen once. Sequenced here: PBMCs, sampled 15 days after the yellow fever booster vaccination. The receptors stem from a man younger than 45 who received the YFV17D yellow fever vaccine. Each CDR3 is given with its conserved first and last residue. A D gene is named only where the DNA matches it firmly. Size is stated for part of the rows, as once, few or many counts, or as a class when the clone is expanded.

CDR3 DNA | CDR3 protein | D gene | J gene | V gene | clone size
TGTGCCAGCAGCTTAGATCTCACCTCACCCCTCCACTTT | CASSLDLTSPLHF | NA | TRBJ1-6 | TRBV11-3 | NA
TGCGCCAGCAGCCCGCCGGCTAGCGGAACCTACGAGCAGTACTTC | CASSPPASGTYEQYF | TRBD2 | TRBJ2-7 | TRBV5-1 | few
TGTGCCAGCAGCTTAGGAGGGGGTTCGGCAGATACGCAGTATTTT | CASSLGGGSADTQYF | NA | TRBJ2-3 | TRBV7-2 | few
TGCAGTGCTCCCCTCCCCAGGGGGATTATCAATGAGCAGTTCTTC | CSAPLPRGIINEQFF | TRBD1 | TRBJ2-1 | TRBV20-1 | few
TGTGCCAGTAGTACCATCCCGGGCCAACGAGGGAACAATGAGCAGTTCTTC | CASSTIPGQRGNNEQFF | NA | TRBJ2-1 | TRBV19 | NA
TGCAGCGTTGAAAGAGGAGGGGAGCTGTTTTTT | CSVERGGELFF | NA | TRBJ2-2 | TRBV29-1 | many
TGCAGTGCTAGTATGTCGCCTAGCGGGAGGCCAATAAGCTCCTACAATGAGCAGTTCTTC | CSASMSPSGRPISSYNEQFF | TRBD2 | TRBJ2-1 | TRBV20-1 | few
TGCGCCAGCAGCTTGCAGGGGGCCAAGAATTCACCCCTCCACTTT | CASSLQGAKNSPLHF | TRBD1 | TRBJ1-6 | TRBV5-1 | NA
TGTGCCATCAGGAAGCGGGAGTTAGATACGCAGTATTTT | CAIRKRELDTQYF | TRBD2 | TRBJ2-3 | TRBV10-3 | NA
TGCGCCAGCAGCTTCGGACAGGTGGCCTACGAGCAGTACTTC | CASSFGQVAYEQYF | TRBD1 | TRBJ2-7 | TRBV5-1 | few